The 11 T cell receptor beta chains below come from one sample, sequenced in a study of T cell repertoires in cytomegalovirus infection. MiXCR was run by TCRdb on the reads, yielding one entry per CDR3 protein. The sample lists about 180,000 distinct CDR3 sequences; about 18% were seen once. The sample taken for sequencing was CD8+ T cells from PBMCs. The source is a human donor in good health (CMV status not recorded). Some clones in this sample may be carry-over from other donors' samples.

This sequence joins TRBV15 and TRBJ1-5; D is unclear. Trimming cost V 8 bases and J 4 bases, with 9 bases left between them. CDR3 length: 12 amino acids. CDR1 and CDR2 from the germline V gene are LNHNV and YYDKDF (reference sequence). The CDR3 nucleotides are TGTGCCACCGCTAGTTTGAATCAGCCCCAGCATTTT. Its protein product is CATASLNQPQHF.

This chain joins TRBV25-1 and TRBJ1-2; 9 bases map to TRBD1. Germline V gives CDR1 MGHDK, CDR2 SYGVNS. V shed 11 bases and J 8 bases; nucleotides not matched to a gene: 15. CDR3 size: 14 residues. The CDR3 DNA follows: TGTGCCTCACGGTCGGCGGGGGACAGGGAAGGCTACACCTTC. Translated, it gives CASRSAGDREGYTF.

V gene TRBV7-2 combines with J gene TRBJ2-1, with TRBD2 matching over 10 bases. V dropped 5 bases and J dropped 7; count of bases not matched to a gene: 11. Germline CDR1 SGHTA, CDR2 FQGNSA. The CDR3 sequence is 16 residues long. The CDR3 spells CASSRGAGGRGNEQFF. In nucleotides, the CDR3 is TGTGCCAGCAGCCGCGGAGCGGGGGGGAGGGGTAATGAGCAGTTCTTC.

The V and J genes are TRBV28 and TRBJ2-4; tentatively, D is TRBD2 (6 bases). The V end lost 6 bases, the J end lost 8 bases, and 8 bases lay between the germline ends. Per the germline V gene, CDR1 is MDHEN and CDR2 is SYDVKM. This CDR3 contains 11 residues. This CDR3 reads CASSWGDIQYF. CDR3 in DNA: TGTGCCAGCAGCTGGGGGGACATTCAGTACTTC. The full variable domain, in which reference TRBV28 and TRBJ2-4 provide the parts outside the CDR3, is DVKVTQSSRYLVKRTGEKVFLECVQDMDHENMFWYRQDPGLGLRLIYFSYDVKMKEKGDIPEGYSVSREKKERFSLILESASTNQTSMYLCASSWGDIQYFGAGTRLSVL.

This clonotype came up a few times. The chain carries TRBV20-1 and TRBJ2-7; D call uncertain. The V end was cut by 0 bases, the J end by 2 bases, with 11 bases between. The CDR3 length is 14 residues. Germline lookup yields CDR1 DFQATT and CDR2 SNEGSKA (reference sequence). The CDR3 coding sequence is TGCAGTGCTAGAGACCTCACAGAGGCCTACGAGCAGTACTTC. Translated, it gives CSARDLTEAYEQYF.

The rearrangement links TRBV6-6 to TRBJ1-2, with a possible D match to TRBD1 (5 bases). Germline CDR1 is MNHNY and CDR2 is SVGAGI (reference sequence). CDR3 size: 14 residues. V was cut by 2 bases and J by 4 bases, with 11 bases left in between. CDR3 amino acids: CASSYGDGSYGYTF. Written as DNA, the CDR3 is TGTGCCAGCAGTTACGGGGACGGTTCCTATGGCTACACCTTC.

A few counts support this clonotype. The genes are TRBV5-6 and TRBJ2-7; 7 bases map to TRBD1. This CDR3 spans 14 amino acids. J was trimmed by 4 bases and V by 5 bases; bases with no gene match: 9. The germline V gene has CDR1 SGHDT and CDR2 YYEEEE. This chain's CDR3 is CASRGPGQSYEQYF. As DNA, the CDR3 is TGTGCCAGCAGGGGACCGGGACAGTCTTACGAGCAGTACTTC.

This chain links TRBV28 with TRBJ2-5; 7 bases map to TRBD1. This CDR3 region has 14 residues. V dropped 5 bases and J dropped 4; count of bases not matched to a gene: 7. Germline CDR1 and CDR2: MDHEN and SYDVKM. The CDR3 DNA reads TGTGCCAGCAGTGGGACAGAGGGGGCAGAGACCCAGTACTTC. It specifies CASSGTEGAETQYF.

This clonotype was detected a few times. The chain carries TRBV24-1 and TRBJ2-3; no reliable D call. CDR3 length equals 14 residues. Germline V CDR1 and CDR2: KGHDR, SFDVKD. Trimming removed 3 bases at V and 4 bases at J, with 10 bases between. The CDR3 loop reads CATSDRPPPDTQYF. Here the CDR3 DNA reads TGTGCCACCAGTGATCGCCCTCCGCCAGATACGCAGTATTTT.

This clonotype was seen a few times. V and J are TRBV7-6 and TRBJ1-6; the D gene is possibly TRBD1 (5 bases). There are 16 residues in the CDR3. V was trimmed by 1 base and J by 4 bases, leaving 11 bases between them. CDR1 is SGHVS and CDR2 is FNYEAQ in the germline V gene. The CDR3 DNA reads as TGTGCCAGCAGCTTAGGGGGCCGGAGGTATAATTCACCCCTCCACTTT. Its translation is CASSLGGRRYNSPLHF.

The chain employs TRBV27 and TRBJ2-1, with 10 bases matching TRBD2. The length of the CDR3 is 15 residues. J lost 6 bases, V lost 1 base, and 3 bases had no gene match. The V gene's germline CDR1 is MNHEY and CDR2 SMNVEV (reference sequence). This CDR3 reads CASSLWASGGNEQFF. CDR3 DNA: TGTGCCAGCAGTTTATGGGCTAGCGGGGGCAATGAGCAGTTCTTC.